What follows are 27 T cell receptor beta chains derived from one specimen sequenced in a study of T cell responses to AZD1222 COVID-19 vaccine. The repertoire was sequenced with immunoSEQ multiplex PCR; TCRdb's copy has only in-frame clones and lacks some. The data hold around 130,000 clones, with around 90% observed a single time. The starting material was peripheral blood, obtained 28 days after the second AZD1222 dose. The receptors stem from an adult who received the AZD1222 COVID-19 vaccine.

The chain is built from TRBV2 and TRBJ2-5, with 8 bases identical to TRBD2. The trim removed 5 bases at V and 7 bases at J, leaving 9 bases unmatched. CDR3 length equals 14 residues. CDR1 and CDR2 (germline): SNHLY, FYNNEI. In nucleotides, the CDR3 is TGTGCCAGCAGTTCCCCCGGGGGGGGCGGGACCCAGTACTTC. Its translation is CASSSPGGGGTQYF. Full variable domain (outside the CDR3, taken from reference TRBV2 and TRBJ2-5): EPEVTQTPSHQVTQMGQEVILRCVPISNHLYFYWYRQILGQKVEFLVSFYNNEISEKSEIFDDQFSVERPDGSNFTLKIRSTKLEDSAMYFCASSSPGGGGTQYFGPGTRLLVL.

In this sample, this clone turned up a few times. In DNA form, the CDR3 reads TGCGCCAGCAGCCAAGATCAGTCGGGGGCTGGCAATCAGCCCCAGCATTTT. Its translation is CASSQDQSGAGNQPQHF. The chain couples TRBV4-1 to TRBJ1-5, with a weak D call TRBD1 (6 bases). Germline V gene data show CDR1 as MGHRA and CDR2 as YSYEKL. The length of the CDR3 is 17 residues. V was cut by 0 bases and J by 2 bases, with 14 bases left in between.

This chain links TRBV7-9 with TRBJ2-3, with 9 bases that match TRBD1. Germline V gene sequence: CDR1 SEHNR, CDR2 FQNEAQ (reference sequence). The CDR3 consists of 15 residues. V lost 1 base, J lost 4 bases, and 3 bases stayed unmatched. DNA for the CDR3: TGTGCCAGCAGCTTAGGGGACAGGGCCGCAGATACGCAGTATTTT. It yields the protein CASSLGDRAADTQYF.

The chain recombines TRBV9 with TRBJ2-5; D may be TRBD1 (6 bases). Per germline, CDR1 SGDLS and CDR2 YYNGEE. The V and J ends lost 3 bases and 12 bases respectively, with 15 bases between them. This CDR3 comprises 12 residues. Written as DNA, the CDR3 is TGTGCCAGCAGCGAAAGCCCGGGGACAAAGTACTTC. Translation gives CASSESPGTKYF. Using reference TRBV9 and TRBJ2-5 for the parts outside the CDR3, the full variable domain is DSGVTQTPKHLITATGQRVTLRCSPRSGDLSVYWYQQSLDQGLQFLIQYYNGEERAKGNILERFSAQQFPDLHSELNLSSLELGDSALYFCASSESPGTKYFGPGTRLLVL.

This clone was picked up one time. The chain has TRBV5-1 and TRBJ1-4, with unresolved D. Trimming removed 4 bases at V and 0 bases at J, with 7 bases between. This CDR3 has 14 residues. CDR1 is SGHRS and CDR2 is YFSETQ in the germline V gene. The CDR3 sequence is CASSISSTNEKLFF. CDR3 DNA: TGCGCCAGCAGCATCAGCTCAACTAATGAAAAACTGTTTTTT.

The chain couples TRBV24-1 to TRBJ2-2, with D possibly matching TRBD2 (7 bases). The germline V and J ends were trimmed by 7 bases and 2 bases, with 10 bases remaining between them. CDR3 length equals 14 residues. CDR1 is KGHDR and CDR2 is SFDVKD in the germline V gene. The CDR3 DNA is TGTGCCACCAGGGCGGGGGCTAACACCGGGGAGCTGTTTTTT. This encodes CATRAGANTGELFF.

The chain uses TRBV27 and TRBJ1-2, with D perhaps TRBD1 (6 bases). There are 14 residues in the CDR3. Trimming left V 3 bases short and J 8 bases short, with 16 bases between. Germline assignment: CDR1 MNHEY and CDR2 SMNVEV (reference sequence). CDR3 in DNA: TGTGCCAGCAGTTTCCTAGGACAGCTTGGGGGCTACACCTTC. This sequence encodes CASSFLGQLGGYTF.

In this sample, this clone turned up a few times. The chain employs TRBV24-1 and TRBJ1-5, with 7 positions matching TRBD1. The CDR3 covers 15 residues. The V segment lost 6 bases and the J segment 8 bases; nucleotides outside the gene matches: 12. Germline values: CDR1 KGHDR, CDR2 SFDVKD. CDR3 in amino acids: CATSPGQYEVEPQHF. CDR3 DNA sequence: TGTGCCACCAGTCCGGGACAGTACGAGGTTGAGCCCCAGCATTTT.

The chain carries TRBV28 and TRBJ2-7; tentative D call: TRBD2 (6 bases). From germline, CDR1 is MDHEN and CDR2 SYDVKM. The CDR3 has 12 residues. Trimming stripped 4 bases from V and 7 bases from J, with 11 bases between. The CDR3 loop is CASSSSSAEQYV. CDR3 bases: TGTGCCAGCAGTTCCTCTAGCGCAGAGCAGTACGTC.

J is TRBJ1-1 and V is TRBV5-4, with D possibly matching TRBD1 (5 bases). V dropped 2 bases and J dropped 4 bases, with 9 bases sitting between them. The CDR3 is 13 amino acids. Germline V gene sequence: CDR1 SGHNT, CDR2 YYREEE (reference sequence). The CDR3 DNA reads TGTGCCAGCAGCTTTGCGGGGGGCACTGAAGCTTTCTTT. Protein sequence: CASSFAGGTEAFF.

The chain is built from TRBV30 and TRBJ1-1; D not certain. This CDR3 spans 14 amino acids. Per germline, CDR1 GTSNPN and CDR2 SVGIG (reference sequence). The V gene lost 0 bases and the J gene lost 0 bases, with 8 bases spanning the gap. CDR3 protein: CAWSVRQMNTEAFF. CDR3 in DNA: TGTGCCTGGAGTGTACGGCAGATGAACACTGAAGCTTTCTTT.

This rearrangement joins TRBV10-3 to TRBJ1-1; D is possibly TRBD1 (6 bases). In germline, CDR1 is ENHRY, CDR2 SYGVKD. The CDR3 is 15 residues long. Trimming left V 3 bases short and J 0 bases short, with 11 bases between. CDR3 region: CAISEGGGMNTEAFF. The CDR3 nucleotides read TGTGCCATCAGTGAAGGGGGGGGGATGAACACTGAAGCTTTCTTT.

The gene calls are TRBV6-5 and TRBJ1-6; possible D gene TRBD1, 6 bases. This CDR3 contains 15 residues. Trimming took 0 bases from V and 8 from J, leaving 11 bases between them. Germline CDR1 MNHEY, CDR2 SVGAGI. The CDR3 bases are TGTGCCAGCAGTTACTCGACAAGGGGGGATTCACCCCTCCACTTT. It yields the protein CASSYSTRGDSPLHF.

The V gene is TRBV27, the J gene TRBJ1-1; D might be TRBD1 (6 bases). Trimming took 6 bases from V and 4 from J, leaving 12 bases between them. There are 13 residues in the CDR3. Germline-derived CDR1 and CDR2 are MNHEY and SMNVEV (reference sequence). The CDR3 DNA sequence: TGTGCCAGCAGGGCTTGGGGGGCCACTGAAGCTTTCTTT. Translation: CASRAWGATEAFF.

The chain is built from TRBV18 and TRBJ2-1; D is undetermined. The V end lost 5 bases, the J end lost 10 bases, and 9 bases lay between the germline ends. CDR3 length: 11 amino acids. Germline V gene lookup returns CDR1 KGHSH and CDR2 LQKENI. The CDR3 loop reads CASSSGEEQFF. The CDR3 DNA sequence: TGTGCCAGCTCATCCGGAGAGGAGCAGTTCTTC.

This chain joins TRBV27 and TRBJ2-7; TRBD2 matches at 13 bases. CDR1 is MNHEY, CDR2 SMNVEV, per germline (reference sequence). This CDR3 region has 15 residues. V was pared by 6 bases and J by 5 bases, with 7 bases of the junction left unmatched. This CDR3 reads CASRALAGGLNEQYF. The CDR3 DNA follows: TGTGCCAGCAGGGCACTAGCGGGGGGGCTCAACGAGCAGTACTTC.

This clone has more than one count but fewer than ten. The CDR3 region is CASSLKGGDSPLHF. As DNA, the CDR3 is TGTGCCAGCAGCTTAAAAGGCGGGGATTCACCCCTCCACTTT. V and J are TRBV7-3 and TRBJ1-6; no reliable D call. Germline CDR1 reads SGHTA; CDR2 reads FQGTGA. Trimming left V 1 base short and J 8 bases short, with 9 bases between. The CDR3 has 14 residues.

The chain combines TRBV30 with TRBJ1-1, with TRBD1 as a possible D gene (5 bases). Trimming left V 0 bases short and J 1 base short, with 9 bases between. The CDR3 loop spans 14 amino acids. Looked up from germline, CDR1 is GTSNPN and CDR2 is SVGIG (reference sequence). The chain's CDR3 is CAWSVRGWNTEAFF. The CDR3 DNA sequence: TGTGCCTGGAGTGTACGGGGGTGGAACACTGAAGCTTTCTTT.

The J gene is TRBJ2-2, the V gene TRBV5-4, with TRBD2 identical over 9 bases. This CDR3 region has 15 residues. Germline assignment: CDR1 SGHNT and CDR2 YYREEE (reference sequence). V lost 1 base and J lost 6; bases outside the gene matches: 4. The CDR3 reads CASSLITSGSGELFF. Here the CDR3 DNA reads TGTGCCAGCAGCTTGATTACTAGCGGGTCCGGGGAGCTGTTTTTT.

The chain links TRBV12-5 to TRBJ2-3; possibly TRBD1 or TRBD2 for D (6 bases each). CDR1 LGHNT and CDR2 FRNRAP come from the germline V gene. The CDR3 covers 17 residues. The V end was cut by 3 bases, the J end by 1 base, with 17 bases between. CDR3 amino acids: CASGLPRGGLGTDTQYF. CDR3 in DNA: TGTGCTAGTGGTTTACCCCGAGGGGGACTCGGCACAGATACGCAGTATTTT.

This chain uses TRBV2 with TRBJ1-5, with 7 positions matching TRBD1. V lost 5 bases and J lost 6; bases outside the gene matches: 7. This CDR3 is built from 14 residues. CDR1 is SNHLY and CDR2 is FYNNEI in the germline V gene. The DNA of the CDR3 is TGTGCCAGCAGTTTACAGGGGAAGACTCAGCCCCAGCATTTT. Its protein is CASSLQGKTQPQHF. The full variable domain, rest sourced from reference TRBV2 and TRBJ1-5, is EPEVTQTPSHQVTQMGQEVILRCVPISNHLYFYWYRQILGQKVEFLVSFYNNEISEKSEIFDDQFSVERPDGSNFTLKIRSTKLEDSAMYFCASSLQGKTQPQHFGDGTRLSIL.

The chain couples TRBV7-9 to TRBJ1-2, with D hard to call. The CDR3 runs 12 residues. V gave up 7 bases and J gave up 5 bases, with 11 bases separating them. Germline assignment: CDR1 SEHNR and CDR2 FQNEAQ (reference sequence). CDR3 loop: CASTRTDYGYTF. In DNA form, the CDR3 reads TGTGCCAGCACCAGGACGGATTATGGCTACACCTTC.

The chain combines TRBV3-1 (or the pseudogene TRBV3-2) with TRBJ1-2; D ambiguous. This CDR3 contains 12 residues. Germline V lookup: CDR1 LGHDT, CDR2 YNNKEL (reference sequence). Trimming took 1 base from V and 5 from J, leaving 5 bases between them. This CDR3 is CASSQAGYGYTF. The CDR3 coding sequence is TGTGCCAGCAGCCAAGCGGGATATGGCTACACCTTC.

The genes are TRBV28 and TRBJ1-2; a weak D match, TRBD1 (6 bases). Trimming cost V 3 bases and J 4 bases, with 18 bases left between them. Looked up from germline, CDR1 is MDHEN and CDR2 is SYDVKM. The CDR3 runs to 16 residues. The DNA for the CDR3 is TGTGCCAGCAGTTTCAGTTCGGGGGCGGTCGGCTATGGCTACACCTTC. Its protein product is CASSFSSGAVGYGYTF.

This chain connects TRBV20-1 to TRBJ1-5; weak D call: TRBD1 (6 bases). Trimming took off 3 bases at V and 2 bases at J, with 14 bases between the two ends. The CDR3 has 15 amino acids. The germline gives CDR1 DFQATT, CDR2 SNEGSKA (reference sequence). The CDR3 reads CSASLATGGNQPQHF. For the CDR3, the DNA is TGCAGTGCTAGTCTAGCGACAGGTGGCAATCAGCCCCAGCATTTT.

As DNA, the CDR3 is TGTGCCAGCAGCCACAGGACAGGGGGGTACTACAATGAGCAGTTCTTC. Its translation: CASSHRTGGYYNEQFF. The genes are TRBV13 and TRBJ2-1, with 10 positions matching TRBD1. The CDR3 covers 16 residues. CDR1 and CDR2 (germline): PRHDT, FYEKMQ (reference sequence). V gave up 5 bases and J gave up 3 bases; unmatched junction bases: 7.

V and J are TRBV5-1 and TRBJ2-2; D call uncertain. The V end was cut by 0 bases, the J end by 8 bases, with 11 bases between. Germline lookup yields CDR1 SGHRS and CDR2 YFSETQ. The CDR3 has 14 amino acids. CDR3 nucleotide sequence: TGCGCCAGCAGCTTGGGGTCGCCACCTGGGGAGCTGTTTTTT. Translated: CASSLGSPPGELFF.